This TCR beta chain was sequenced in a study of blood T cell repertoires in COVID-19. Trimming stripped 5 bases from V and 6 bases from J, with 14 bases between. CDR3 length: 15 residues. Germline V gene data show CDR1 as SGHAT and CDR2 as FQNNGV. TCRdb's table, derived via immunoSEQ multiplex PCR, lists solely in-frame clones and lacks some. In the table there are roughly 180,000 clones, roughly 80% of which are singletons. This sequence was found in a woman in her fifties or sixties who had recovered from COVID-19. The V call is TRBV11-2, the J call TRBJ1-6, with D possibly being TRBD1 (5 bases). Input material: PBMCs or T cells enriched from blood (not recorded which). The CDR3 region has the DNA TGTGCCAGCAGCCGGGGTTCGGGGGGTAATTCACCCCTCCACTTT. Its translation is CASSRGSGGNSPLHF. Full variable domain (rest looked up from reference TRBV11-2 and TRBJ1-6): EAGVAQSPRYKIIEKRQSVAFWCNPISGHATLYWYQQILGQGPKLLIQFQNNGVVDDSQLPKDRFSAERLKGVDSTLKIQPAKLEDSAVYLCASSRGSGGNSPLHFGNGTRLTVT.